The 30 T cell receptor beta chains presented below share a single source sample, sequenced in a study of PD-L1 blockade in urothelial cancer. Sequencing used immunoSEQ multiplex PCR; TCRdb keeps in-frame clones, though not all of them. The sample holds about 38,000 clones; about 93% are singletons and the top ten take approximately 8%. Material: PBMCs, obtained around atezolizumab (anti-PD-L1) treatment. These receptors came from a man between 65 and 85 years old with urothelial cancer.

The genes are TRBV5-1 and TRBJ2-3, with a weak D call TRBD1 (7 bases). The germline V gene encodes CDR1 SGHRS and CDR2 YFSETQ. The CDR3 covers 16 residues. V was cut by 2 bases and J by 3 bases, with 16 bases left in between. The CDR3 DNA reads as TGCGCCAGCAGCTTCCTCGGGGCAGGGGGGACAGATACGCAGTATTTT. Translating it yields CASSFLGAGGTDTQYF.

The chain combines TRBV13 with TRBJ2-7, with D possibly TRBD1 on 6 matching bases. Trimming pared 4 bases from V and 7 bases from J, leaving 17 bases between. CDR1 is PRHDT, CDR2 FYEKMQ, per germline (reference sequence). The CDR3 is made up of 14 amino acids. The CDR3 DNA is TGTGCCAGCAGCTACCAGAACTCCAGGGGTGAGCAGTACTTC. Residues: CASSYQNSRGEQYF.

CDR3 in DNA: TGTGCCAGCAGCTTCAGGGGCCATTCTGGAAACACCATATATTTT. Amino acid sequence: CASSFRGHSGNTIYF. The J gene is TRBJ1-3, the V gene TRBV13; D may be TRBD1 (6 bases). The CDR3 is made up of 15 amino acids. CDR1 and CDR2 from the germline V gene are PRHDT and FYEKMQ (reference sequence). Trimming left V 3 bases short and J 1 base short, with 10 bases between.

This chain links TRBV28 with TRBJ1-2; perhaps TRBD1 as D (5 bases). CDR3 length: 12 residues. Germline assignment: CDR1 MDHEN and CDR2 SYDVKM. V was clipped by 5 bases and J by 7 bases, with 11 bases between them. DNA of the CDR3: TGTGCCAGCAGTGGCGGGACTGGTGGCTACACCTTC. As protein: CASSGGTGGYTF.

This clone was seen only once. This rearrangement joins TRBV2 to TRBJ1-5; a possible D gene is TRBD1 (5 bases). The CDR3 spans 13 residues. Germline CDR1 and CDR2: SNHLY and FYNNEI. Trimming took 6 bases from V and 10 from J, leaving 16 bases between them. CDR3: CASSTGTPLPQHF. In DNA, the CDR3 is TGTGCCAGCAGCACCGGGACTCCTCTTCCCCAGCATTTT.

V usage is TRBV30 and J usage is TRBJ2-2; D is unclear. V shed 7 bases and J shed 4 bases, with 16 bases lying between them. The CDR3 is 14 residues long. Germline CDR1 and CDR2: GTSNPN and SVGIG (reference sequence). This chain's CDR3 is CASPRSVSTGELFF. DNA of the CDR3: TGTGCCTCCCCGAGATCGGTCTCCACCGGGGAGCTGTTTTTT.

This chain joins TRBV29-1 and TRBJ2-2; TRBD2 agrees at 9 bases. V lost 3 bases to trimming and J lost 5 bases; unmatched junction nucleotides: 4. Germline V lookup: CDR1 SQVTM, CDR2 ANQGSEA. There are 14 residues in the CDR3. The DNA for the CDR3 is TGCAGCGTTGAGGGACTAGCCGAAACCGGGGAGCTGTTTTTT. It specifies CSVEGLAETGELFF.

The chain combines TRBV5-1 with TRBJ2-2; a weak D match, TRBD1 (5 bases). V lost 10 bases to trimming and J lost 6 bases, with 13 bases between them. Germline V gene lookup returns CDR1 SGHRS and CDR2 YFSETQ. The CDR3 contains 12 residues. In DNA form, the CDR3 reads TGCGCCGTTAGTGGGGCCTCCGGGGAGCTGTTTTTT. As protein: CAVSGASGELFF.

The chain has TRBV14 and TRBJ2-4; tentative D call: TRBD1 (6 bases). The V gene lost 3 bases and the J gene lost 0 bases, with 15 bases spanning the gap. Germline-derived CDR1 and CDR2 are SGHDN and FVKESK. This CDR3 region has 17 residues. The chain's CDR3 is CASSHLDSALAKNIQYF. In DNA form, the CDR3 reads TGTGCCAGCAGCCACCTGGACAGTGCGCTAGCCAAAAACATTCAGTACTTC.

This clone occurred once. V and J are TRBV10-2 and TRBJ2-7, with unresolved D. V lost 2 bases to trimming and J lost 6 bases, with 11 bases between them. The CDR3 runs to 13 residues. Germline CDR1 reads WSHSY; CDR2 reads SAAADI. This chain's CDR3 is CASSEGLLGEQYF. CDR3 DNA: TGCGCCAGCAGTGAGGGTCTTCTCGGCGAGCAGTACTTC.

The DNA of the CDR3 is TGTGCCATCATGGCAGGGGGCGTGCAAAATGAGCAGTTCTTC. Protein: CAIMAGGVQNEQFF. The chain is built from TRBV10-3 and TRBJ2-1; 8 bases agree with TRBD1. The V gene end was trimmed by 7 bases and the J gene end by 7 bases; junction bases not matched to a gene: 9. This CDR3 contains 14 residues. From germline, CDR1 is ENHRY and CDR2 SYGVKD.

This chain connects TRBV21-1 to TRBJ2-1; TRBD2, the table's D call, lacks a check against the DNA. TRBV21-1 is deemed a pseudogene. CDR3 length: 18 residues. The CDR3 bases are TGTGCCAGCAGCAAACCCGTGACGGCGGGAGAGGTGTACAATGAGCAGTTCTTC. This encodes CASSKPVTAGEVYNEQFF.

The chain uses TRBV6-6 and TRBJ1-5, with 8 bases that match TRBD1. The V gene's germline CDR1 is MNHNY and CDR2 SVGAGI (reference sequence). Germline trimming cut 6 bases from V and 3 bases from J; bases unmatched to any gene: 7. The CDR3 extends over 15 amino acids. In nucleotides, the CDR3 is TGTGCCAGCAGCCCGACAGGGGATGTCAATCAGCCCCAGCATTTT. Residues: CASSPTGDVNQPQHF.

Here the CDR3 DNA reads TGTGCCAGTAGTATGGAGGGGAGAAGCAATCAGCCCCAGCATTTT. It is translated as CASSMEGRSNQPQHF. V gene TRBV19 combines with J gene TRBJ1-5; D possibly corresponds to TRBD1 (5 bases). The CDR3 consists of 15 residues. CDR1 LNHDA and CDR2 SQIVND come from the germline V gene (reference sequence). V was shortened by 3 bases and J by 1 base, with 10 bases between the two germline ends.

The table lists this clone with a few counts. J is TRBJ1-1 and V is TRBV7-7; 8 nucleotides align to TRBD1. CDR1 is SSHAT and CDR2 is FNYEAQ in the germline V gene (reference sequence). The CDR3 length is 14 residues. J gave up 8 bases and V 5 bases, and 10 bases lay outside the gene matches. Here the CDR3 DNA reads TGTGCCAGCAGCGACGATGGACAGGGAACCGAAGCTTTCTTT. It translates to CASSDDGQGTEAFF. Complete variable domain (other parts from reference TRBV7-7 and TRBJ1-1): GAGVSQSPRYKVTKRGQDVTLRCDPISSHATLYWYQQALGQGPEFLTYFNYEAQPDKSGLPSDRFSAERPEGSISTLTIQRTEQRDSAMYRCASSDDGQGTEAFFGQGTRLTVV.

This clone has a single count. The chain joins TRBV7-6 to TRBJ2-1, with a tentative D call TRBD2 (6 bases). V lost 1 base, J lost 6 bases, and 7 bases lay in between. The CDR3 runs 13 residues. The V gene's germline CDR1 is SGHVS and CDR2 FNYEAQ. The CDR3 bases are TGTGCCAGCAGCTTAGTCGGGAGCAATGAGCAGTTCTTC. It yields the protein CASSLVGSNEQFF.

The chain combines TRBV28 with TRBJ1-1; 8 nucleotides agree with TRBD1. Per the germline V gene, CDR1 is MDHEN and CDR2 is SYDVKM. The CDR3 is 13 amino acids. V was clipped by 1 base and J by 11 bases; unmatched bases: 6. The chain's CDR3 is CASSLSAGGSAFF. CDR3 nucleotide sequence: TGTGCCAGCAGTTTATCCGCAGGGGGCTCTGCTTTCTTT.

This clone was seen a few times. This CDR3 reads CASSSPSGRGVNTEAFF. Here the CDR3 DNA reads TGTGCCAGCAGCTCTCCTTCAGGCAGGGGAGTGAACACTGAAGCTTTCTTT. This chain joins TRBV28 and TRBJ1-1, with TRBD1 as a possible D gene (6 bases). V was trimmed by 6 bases and J by 0 bases, leaving 20 bases between them. The germline gives CDR1 MDHEN, CDR2 SYDVKM. The CDR3 totals 17 residues.

This chain joins TRBV5-6 and TRBJ1-3; D is unresolved. The CDR3 extends over 14 amino acids. The V gene lost 7 bases and the J gene lost 0 bases, with 11 bases spanning the gap. Per the germline V gene, CDR1 is SGHDT and CDR2 is YYEEEE. The CDR3 DNA is TGTGCCAGCCAAAACGGGTTCTCTGGAAACACCATATATTTT. Translating it yields CASQNGFSGNTIYF.

The chain is built from TRBV27 and TRBJ2-2, with TRBD1 as a possible D gene (5 bases). Between the trimmed V and J ends, which lost 7 bases and 1 base, there was a span of 13 bases. Germline V gene sequence: CDR1 MNHEY, CDR2 SMNVEV (reference sequence). The CDR3 spans 15 residues. CDR3 region: CASMEWQGNTGELFF. Here the CDR3 DNA reads TGTGCCAGCATGGAGTGGCAGGGGAACACCGGGGAGCTGTTTTTT.

The chain couples TRBV28 to TRBJ2-3; 11 positions match TRBD2. V lost 4 bases and J lost 2; bases outside the gene matches: 11. Germline lookup yields CDR1 MDHEN and CDR2 SYDVKM. This CDR3 has 18 residues. The CDR3 loop is CASSSPNLTSGDTDTQYF. CDR3 DNA: TGTGCCAGCAGTTCCCCAAACCTGACTAGCGGGGACACAGATACGCAGTATTTT.

The rearrangement uses TRBV7-6 and TRBJ2-7; TRBD1 agrees at 10 bases. The CDR3 sequence is 15 residues long. Per germline, CDR1 SGHVS and CDR2 FNYEAQ. V shed 1 base, J shed 2 bases, and the junction held 2 bases outside the gene matches. CDR3 bases: TGTGCCAGCAGCTTAGAGGGACAGGGGACCTACGAGCAGTACTTC. This gives the protein CASSLEGQGTYEQYF.

The chain carries TRBV7-3 and TRBJ2-1, with D hard to call. V was trimmed by 5 bases and J by 6 bases, leaving 8 bases between them. Germline loops: CDR1 SGHTA, CDR2 FQGTGA. This CDR3 is built from 12 residues. This chain's CDR3 is CASSQAPNEQFF. The CDR3 nucleotides are TGTGCCAGCAGCCAGGCCCCCAATGAGCAGTTCTTC.

The rearrangement joins TRBV27 to TRBJ1-4, with 8 nucleotides matching TRBD1. The germline gives CDR1 MNHEY, CDR2 SMNVEV (reference sequence). With 2 bases clipped from V and 8 bases from J, the junction kept 16 bases outside the gene matches. The CDR3 runs 18 residues. Here the CDR3 reads CASSLRSAAGGIGEKLFF. The CDR3 DNA reads TGTGCCAGCAGTTTACGATCGGCGGCAGGGGGCATAGGGGAAAAACTGTTTTTT.

The J gene is TRBJ2-7, the V gene TRBV14; 7 bases map to TRBD2. The CDR3 totals 13 residues. Trimming cost V 2 bases and J 7 bases; bases outside gene matches: 5. From germline, CDR1 is SGHDN and CDR2 FVKESK. CDR3 in DNA: TGTGCCAGCAGCCAAAGGACTAGTCAAGAGCAGTACTTC. Its translation is CASSQRTSQEQYF.

The J gene is TRBJ1-2, the V gene TRBV2; TRBD1 agrees at 9 bases. Germline trimming cut 6 bases from V and 2 bases from J; bases unmatched to any gene: 4. The CDR3 sequence is 14 residues long. CDR1 and CDR2 (germline): SNHLY, FYNNEI. The CDR3 DNA is TGTGCCAGCAGCGGGGACAGGGTGAACTATGGCTACACCTTC. Protein product: CASSGDRVNYGYTF.

J is TRBJ1-1 and V is TRBV19, with D possibly TRBD1 on 6 matching bases. Germline lookup yields CDR1 LNHDA and CDR2 SQIVND (reference sequence). This CDR3 comprises 16 residues. V was pared by 7 bases and J by 1 base, with 19 bases between. The CDR3 DNA sequence: TGTGCCAGTACCCACCCGTGGGCGGGGGCGAACACTGAAGCTTTCTTT. Translated, it gives CASTHPWAGANTEAFF.

This chain connects TRBV7-7 to TRBJ2-2; the D gene is possibly TRBD1 (6 bases). V shed 1 base and J shed 6 bases, with 9 bases lying between them. CDR1 SSHAT and CDR2 FNYEAQ come from the germline V gene (reference sequence). The CDR3 runs to 14 residues. The CDR3 is CASSLGRGSGELFF. The CDR3 DNA reads TGTGCCAGCAGCTTAGGCAGGGGCTCCGGGGAGCTGTTTTTT.

The genes are TRBV7-9 and TRBJ2-2; no firm D call. The V gene's germline CDR1 is SEHNR and CDR2 FQNEAQ (reference sequence). The CDR3 loop spans 13 amino acids. With 0 bases removed from V and 6 bases from J, the gap between germline ends came to 5 bases. CDR3: CASSLARAGELFF. CDR3 nucleotides: TGTGCCAGCAGCTTAGCGAGAGCCGGGGAGCTGTTTTTT.

This clone has a single count. The CDR3 nucleotides read TGTGCCAGCAGCCCCGGACTAGCGGGAGCCACCGGGGAGCTGTTTTTT. This translates into CASSPGLAGATGELFF. The chain links TRBV7-3 to TRBJ2-2; 13 bases line up with TRBD2. This CDR3 has 16 residues. Germline CDR1 and CDR2: SGHTA and FQGTGA. V shed 5 bases, J shed 4 bases, and the junction held 4 bases outside the gene matches.